This TCR beta chain is from a study of blood T cell repertoires in COVID-19. Whole-study context: Some COVID-19 samples were acute and others convalescent; all came from the United States, Italy and Spain.

Recruited during active infection, patients (from Seattle) were subsequently followed longitudinally. This clone was detected once. How the authors handled the data: Reference gene primer amplification yielded estimated nucleated cell counts. Profiling relied on immunoSEQ multiplex PCR, and the TCRdb table lists in-frame clones only, not all of them. V and J calls and clone size are given by that table; D and trimming were obtained from the DNA. This table has 200,000 to 250,000 clones, around 86% appearing once. Trimming removed 6 bases at V and 8 bases at J, with 9 bases between. CDR1 and CDR2 (germline): SGHRS, YFSETQ. The CDR3 totals 11 residues.

The V and J genes are TRBV5-1 and TRBJ2-1; the D is unclear. Sequenced input: peripheral blood. The clonotype was recovered from a woman aged 45-60 years with COVID-19, enrolled during active disease. The CDR3 loop reads CASMNIHEQFF. CDR3 bases: TGCGCCAGCATGAACATACATGAGCAGTTCTTC.